Following are 7 T cell receptor beta chains from one sample sequenced in a study of glioma-infiltrating T cells after dendritic cell vaccination. Produced via immunoSEQ multiplex PCR; TCRdb's table is partial and in-frame only. The sample gives 99,000 or so clones, more than 70% of which show up once; roughly 5.9% is in the top ten. Time point here: after dendritic cell vaccination, including at tumor progression/relapse. Sequencing used blood, obtained after dendritic cell vaccination. The origin of the receptors is a human donor with glioblastoma.

This clone was counted between two and nine times. The chain couples TRBV19 to TRBJ2-1; TRBD2 might be the D (5 bases). CDR3 size: 14 residues. Trimming took off 9 bases at V and 7 bases at J, with 19 bases between the two ends. Looked up from germline, CDR1 is LNHDA and CDR2 is SQIVND (reference sequence). CDR3 bases: TGTGCCAGCCGGACTGCCCCCGCGGGTAATGAGCAGTTCTTC. Translating it yields CASRTAPAGNEQFF.

The chain joins TRBV23-1 to TRBJ1-2; 8 nucleotides line up with TRBD1. TRBV23-1 is labeled an ORF, and its function is uncertain. The V and J ends lost 7 bases and 5 bases, in that order; junction bases with no gene match: 12. The CDR3 runs 15 residues. The CDR3 DNA is TGCGCCAGCATTTTCAGGGGGCCAGTGGAGTATGGCTACACCTTC. This translates into CASIFRGPVEYGYTF.

This chain joins TRBV28 and TRBJ2-7; 9 bases line up with TRBD1. This CDR3 region has 14 residues. From germline, CDR1 is MDHEN and CDR2 SYDVKM. V shed 3 bases and J 4 bases; nucleotides not matched to a gene: 4. In DNA, the CDR3 is TGTGCCAGCAGTTTGGTGGACAGGGGTTACGAGCAGTACTTC. Protein: CASSLVDRGYEQYF.

In this sample, this clone turned up a few times. V is TRBV19 and J is TRBJ2-3, with D perhaps matching TRBD2 (5 bases). V gave up 6 bases and J gave up 4 bases, with 14 bases separating them. The CDR3 runs to 14 residues. Germline CDR1 reads LNHDA; CDR2 reads SQIVND (reference sequence). The CDR3 nucleotides are TGTGCCAGTAGGCCAGCGGCCCCCGCAGATACGCAGTATTTT. Its protein product is CASRPAAPADTQYF.

The rearrangement joins TRBV18 to TRBJ2-5, with 14 bases lining up with TRBD2. Germline CDR1 reads KGHSH; CDR2 reads LQKENI. V trimming: 11 bases; J trimming: 1 base; junction bases outside the gene matches: 6. The CDR3 consists of 15 residues. As DNA, the CDR3 is TGTGCCGGGACTAGCGGGGGCATAACCCAAGAGACCCAGTACTTC. Translated: CAGTSGGITQETQYF.

The chain carries TRBV5-6 and TRBJ2-2, with D possibly TRBD1 on 6 matching bases. The CDR3 length is 14 residues. In germline, CDR1 is SGHDT, CDR2 YYEEEE. The V end was cut by 4 bases, the J end by 2 bases, with 9 bases between. In DNA, the CDR3 is TGTGCCAGCAGCCTGGGACATAACACCGGGGAGCTGTTTTTT. It is translated as CASSLGHNTGELFF.

The J gene is TRBJ1-2, the V gene TRBV7-9, with D maybe TRBD1 (5 bases). From germline, CDR1 is SEHNR and CDR2 FQNEAQ (reference sequence). V dropped 5 bases and J dropped 0 bases, with 10 bases sitting between them. This CDR3 comprises 14 residues. DNA of the CDR3: TGTGCCAGCAGCCCCACCAGGGCTAACTATGGCTACACCTTC. The encoded protein is CASSPTRANYGYTF.